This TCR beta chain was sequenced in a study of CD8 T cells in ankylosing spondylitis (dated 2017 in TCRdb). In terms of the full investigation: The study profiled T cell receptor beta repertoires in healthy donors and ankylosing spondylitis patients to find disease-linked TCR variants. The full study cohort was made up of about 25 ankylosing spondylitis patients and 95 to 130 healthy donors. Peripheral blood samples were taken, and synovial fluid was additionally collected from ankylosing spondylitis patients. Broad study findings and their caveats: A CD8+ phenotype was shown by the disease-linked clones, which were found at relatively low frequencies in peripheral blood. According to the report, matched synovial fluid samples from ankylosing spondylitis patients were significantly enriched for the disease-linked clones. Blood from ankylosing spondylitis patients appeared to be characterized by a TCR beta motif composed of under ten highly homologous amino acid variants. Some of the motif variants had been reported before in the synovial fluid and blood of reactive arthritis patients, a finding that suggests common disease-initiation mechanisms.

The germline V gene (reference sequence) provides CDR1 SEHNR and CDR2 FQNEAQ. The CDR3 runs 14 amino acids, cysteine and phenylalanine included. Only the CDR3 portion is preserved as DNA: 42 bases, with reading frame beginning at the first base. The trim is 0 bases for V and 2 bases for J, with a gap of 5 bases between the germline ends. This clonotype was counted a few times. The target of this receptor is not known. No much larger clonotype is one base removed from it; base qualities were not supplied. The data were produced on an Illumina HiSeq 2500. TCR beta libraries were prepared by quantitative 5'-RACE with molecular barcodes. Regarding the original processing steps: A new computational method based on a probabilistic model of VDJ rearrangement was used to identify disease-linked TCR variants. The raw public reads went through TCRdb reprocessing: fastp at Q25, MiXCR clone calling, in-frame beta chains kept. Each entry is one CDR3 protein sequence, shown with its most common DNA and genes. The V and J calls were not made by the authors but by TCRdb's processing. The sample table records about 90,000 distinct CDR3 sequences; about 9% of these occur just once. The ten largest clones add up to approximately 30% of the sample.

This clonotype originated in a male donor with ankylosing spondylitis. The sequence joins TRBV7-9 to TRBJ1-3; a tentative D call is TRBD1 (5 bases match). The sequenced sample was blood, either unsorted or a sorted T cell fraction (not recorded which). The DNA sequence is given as TGTGCCAGCAGCTTAGCGGGGCCTGGAAACACCATATATTTT. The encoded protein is CASSLAGPGNTIYF.